This T cell receptor beta chain appears in the sequencing data of a study of cytomegalovirus exposure and HLA in healthy donors. The PCR was carried out with 60 Vbeta primers and 13 Jbeta primers. In the authors' workflow: Later work found 80 million or so unique TCR beta chains, with about 10 million shared. Sequencing was performed with immunoSEQ multiplex PCR; in TCRdb, only in-frame clones are kept and a portion is missing. V and J calls and clone size are as listed in that table; D and trimming were resolved from the DNA. Among about 130,000 clones listed, around 77% were seen once. The CDR3 totals 15 residues. The junction had 4 bases not matched to a gene; V was cut back by 4 bases and J by 2 bases. Per the germline V gene, CDR1 is SGHDT and CDR2 is YYEEEE. Study results and limitations: TCR beta sequences reportedly predicted the HLA-A and HLA-B alleles of most subjects accurately. The majority of TCR sequences were rare, yet some public TCRs appeared in many donors. In all likelihood, a cluster of highly shared sequence variants was a sequencing artifact.

As to this clone: No antigen is known for it.

The sequence was obtained from a man aged 25-45 years in good health and CMV-seronegative. The chain combines TRBV5-6 with TRBJ2-1, with 9 bases aligning to TRBD1. The sample comprised PBMCs. CDR3 protein: CASSPWTGAYNEQFF. In DNA, the CDR3 is TGTGCCAGCAGCCCGTGGACAGGGGCCTACAATGAGCAGTTCTTC.